This T cell receptor (beta chain) was observed in a study of CD8+ T cells in alopecia areata. Germline V gene data show CDR1 as SGHVS and CDR2 as FQNEAQ. This CDR3 comprises 17 residues. Trimming took 5 bases from V and 3 from J, leaving 20 bases between them. Sequencing relied on a cDNA template that was reverse transcribed from extracted RNA. The assay was immunoSEQ multiplex PCR, and TCRdb's table has in-frame clones only and misses some. The data show 100,000 to 130,000 clones, almost 60% seen once. The rearrangement links TRBV7-8 to TRBJ1-5; D gene unclear. The source is a human donor in good health. The sequencing sample was made of CD8+ T cells sorted from blood. The CDR3 DNA sequence: TGTGCCAGCAGCGAGGGAGAGAAACAAGCATACAATCAGCCCCAGCATTTT. Translated: CASSEGEKQAYNQPQHF. Full variable domain (rest looked up from reference TRBV7-8 and TRBJ1-5): GAGVSQSPRYKVAKRGQDVALRCDPISGHVSLFWYQQALGQGPEFLTYFQNEAQLDKSGLPSDRFFAERPEGSVSTLKIQRTQQEDSAVYLCASSEGEKQAYNQPQHFGDGTRLSIL.